The T cell receptor beta chain under discussion was sequenced for a study of technical replicates of blood from several donors. CDR1 is PRHDT and CDR2 is FYEKMQ in the germline V gene (reference sequence). There are 14 residues in the CDR3. V dropped 3 bases and J dropped 1 base, with 9 bases sitting between them. The data were produced by immunoSEQ multiplex PCR, yet TCRdb's version contains in-frame clones alone and is incomplete. This sample has fewer than 85,000 clones; approximately 94% occur once, and the top ten carry roughly 0.25%. The V gene is TRBV13, the J gene TRBJ1-1; D call uncertain. This receptor was identified in a human donor in good health. Input material: T cells isolated from PBMCs. CDR3 DNA sequence: TGTGCCAGCAGCTTGGGGAGGAGGAACACTGAAGCTTTCTTT. It encodes CASSLGRRNTEAFF.